One and the same sample provided the 26 T cell receptor beta chains below, sequenced in a study of cytomegalovirus exposure and HLA in healthy donors. The primer mix had 60 Vbeta and 13 Jbeta primers. Sequencing was performed with immunoSEQ multiplex PCR; in TCRdb, only in-frame clones are kept and a portion is missing. The data show around 150,000 clones, with around 77% seen just once and roughly 1.5% held by the top ten. What was sequenced was PBMCs. Every receptor here comes from a woman in her twenties or thirties in good health and CMV-seronegative.

The chain links TRBV6-1 to TRBJ1-2; weak D call: TRBD1 (5 bases). The CDR3 is 14 amino acids. Trimming removed 1 base at V and 3 bases at J, with 9 bases between. Germline V CDR1 and CDR2: MNHNS, SASEGT. The CDR3, as DNA: TGTGCCAGCAGTGAAGTACAAGGGGACTATGGCTACACCTTC. Residues: CASSEVQGDYGYTF.

The chain joins TRBV6-6 to TRBJ1-4; D not certain. Germline V gene lookup returns CDR1 MNHNY and CDR2 SVGAGI (reference sequence). V gave up 2 bases and J gave up 8 bases, with 12 bases separating them. The length of the CDR3 is 14 residues. The CDR3 nucleotides are TGTGCCAGCAGTTACACCGGGAGTGTCGAAAAACTGTTTTTT. It yields the protein CASSYTGSVEKLFF.

The chain carries TRBV5-6 and TRBJ1-2, with D possibly matching TRBD1 (5 bases). Germline assignment: CDR1 SGHDT and CDR2 YYEEEE. V was shortened by 0 bases and J by 4 bases, with 13 bases between the two germline ends. The CDR3 consists of 15 residues. CDR3 nucleotide sequence: TGTGCCAGCAGCTTGGCGGAAGGGGAAGTCTATGGCTACACCTTC. Amino acid sequence: CASSLAEGEVYGYTF.

The chain joins TRBV5-6 to TRBJ2-3, with D maybe TRBD2 (5 bases). The CDR3 runs to 14 residues. The germline V gene has CDR1 SGHDT and CDR2 YYEEEE. V was trimmed by 3 bases and J by 6 bases, leaving 14 bases between them. This chain's CDR3 is CASSSLRDGDTQYF. The CDR3 nucleotides read TGTGCCAGCAGCTCCCTGAGGGATGGGGATACGCAGTATTTT.

The rearrangement joins TRBV6-8 to TRBJ1-2; TRBD1 matches at 7 bases. V dropped 4 bases and J dropped 8; count of bases not matched to a gene: 13. The CDR3 has 15 residues. CDR1 is MNHGY, CDR2 SAAAGT, per germline. The chain's CDR3 is CASSWDGEGAEGYTF. CDR3 bases: TGTGCCAGCAGTTGGGACGGTGAGGGGGCGGAAGGCTACACCTTC.

V and J are TRBV5-6 and TRBJ1-3; D uncertain. Germline-derived CDR1 and CDR2 are SGHDT and YYEEEE. V lost 6 bases, J lost 5 bases, and 24 bases lay in between. The CDR3 sequence is 17 residues long. The CDR3 loop is CASTSRVEGSYRNTIYF. CDR3 nucleotide sequence: TGTGCCAGCACCTCCCGGGTAGAGGGCTCATACAGAAACACCATATATTTT.

This clone showed up just a few times. The chain employs TRBV7-9 and TRBJ2-7; no clear D gene. V lost 1 base to trimming and J lost 3 bases, with 4 bases between them. This CDR3 spans 12 amino acids. Per the germline V gene, CDR1 is SEHNR and CDR2 is FQNEAQ (reference sequence). In nucleotides, the CDR3 is TGTGCCAGCAGCTTAGGAGTCTACGAGCAGTACTTC. Protein product: CASSLGVYEQYF.

The CDR3 DNA sequence: TGTGCCAGCGCGAGAACAGGGAATTCCTATGGCTACACCTTC. It is translated as CASARTGNSYGYTF. The chain has TRBV2 and TRBJ1-2; a possible D gene is TRBD1 (6 bases). The CDR3 extends over 14 amino acids. Germline V lookup: CDR1 SNHLY, CDR2 FYNNEI. V was clipped by 8 bases and J by 4 bases, with 17 bases between them. The whole variable domain, remainder taken from reference TRBV2 and TRBJ1-2, is EPEVTQTPSHQVTQMGQEVILRCVPISNHLYFYWYRQILGQKVEFLVSFYNNEISEKSEIFDDQFSVERPDGSNFTLKIRSTKLEDSAMYFCASARTGNSYGYTFGSGTRLTVV.

V and J are TRBV28 and TRBJ2-5; maybe TRBD2 (5 bases). The CDR3 contains 11 residues. Deletions cut 11 bases from V and 1 base from J, with 8 bases between. CDR1 is MDHEN and CDR2 is SYDVKM in the germline V gene. CDR3 coding DNA: TGTGCCGCGGGTAGCCAAGAGACCCAGTACTTC. Its translation is CAAGSQETQYF.

The chain combines TRBV19 with TRBJ2-3; TRBD2 might be the D (6 bases). This CDR3 has 16 amino acids. From germline, CDR1 is LNHDA and CDR2 SQIVND (reference sequence). The V gene lost 5 bases and the J gene lost 2 bases, with 17 bases spanning the gap. In DNA, the CDR3 is TGTGCCAGTAGTCCAGGATGGGGGAGGAACACAGATACGCAGTATTTT. Translation: CASSPGWGRNTDTQYF.

CDR3 DNA sequence: TGTGCCAGCAGTTTCGGGCTAGCGGGCCTTTCTGAGCAGTTCTTC. It translates to CASSFGLAGLSEQFF. The chain is built from TRBV27 and TRBJ2-1; 8 bases align to TRBD2. This CDR3 is built from 15 residues. The V gene end was trimmed by 3 bases and the J gene end by 9 bases; junction bases not matched to a gene: 10. The germline gives CDR1 MNHEY, CDR2 SMNVEV (reference sequence).

The chain links TRBV6-6 to TRBJ1-6; D is perhaps TRBD1 (6 bases). The ends were cut back, 6 bases at V and 6 bases at J, with 18 bases in the middle. The CDR3 length is 16 residues. CDR1 MNHNY and CDR2 SVGAGI come from the germline V gene (reference sequence). CDR3 protein: CASSASGAPTNSPLHF. The CDR3 DNA reads TGTGCCAGCAGCGCGTCAGGGGCGCCGACTAATTCACCCCTCCACTTT.

The chain has TRBV7-6 and TRBJ2-5, with a tentative D call TRBD1 (8 bases). Trimming removed 1 base from V and 7 bases from J, with 19 bases in between. Germline CDR1 SGHVS, CDR2 FNYEAQ. The CDR3 length is 16 residues. CDR3 sequence (DNA): TGTGCCAGCAGCTTAGGGACAGGGAGGGGTCCGGGGACCCAGTACTTC. It is translated as CASSLGTGRGPGTQYF.

The chain couples TRBV5-8 to TRBJ1-5, with D uncertain. The CDR3 sequence is 15 residues long. V was pared by 3 bases and J by 3 bases, with 13 bases between. Germline CDR1 and CDR2: SGHTS and YDEGEE. The chain's CDR3 is CASSSNRVINQPQHF. DNA for the CDR3: TGTGCCAGCAGCTCCAACAGAGTAATCAATCAGCCCCAGCATTTT.

V gene TRBV19 combines with J gene TRBJ1-2, with TRBD1 as a possible D gene (6 bases). In germline, CDR1 is LNHDA, CDR2 SQIVND (reference sequence). The CDR3 consists of 13 residues. The V and J ends lost 4 bases and 7 bases respectively, with 13 bases between them. The CDR3 here is CASSTRQAGGYTF. The CDR3 nucleotides read TGTGCCAGTAGTACCCGACAGGCGGGTGGCTACACCTTC. The variable domain in full, completed from reference TRBV19 and TRBJ1-2, reads DGGITQSPKYLFRKEGQNVTLSCEQNLNHDAMYWYRQDPGQGLRLIYYSQIVNDFQKGDIAEGYSVSREKKESFPLTVTSAQKNPTAFYLCASSTRQAGGYTFGSGTRLTVV.

V usage is TRBV9 and J usage is TRBJ2-3, with 9 bases fitting TRBD2. CDR1 is SGDLS, CDR2 YYNGEE, per germline. The CDR3 is 16 residues long. The trim removed 4 bases at V and 6 bases at J, leaving 12 bases unmatched. CDR3 coding DNA: TGTGCCAGCAGCCCGGTGAATAGCGGGGGAGGGGATACGCAGTATTTT. Translation gives CASSPVNSGGGDTQYF.

The chain links TRBV10-3 to TRBJ2-1; D ambiguous. Germline CDR1 reads ENHRY; CDR2 reads SYGVKD. The CDR3 covers 11 residues. V was pared by 5 bases and J by 7 bases, with 6 bases between. Here the CDR3 reads CAISLLNEQFF. CDR3 nucleotides: TGTGCCATCAGTTTATTAAATGAGCAGTTCTTC.

The rearrangement uses TRBV6-6 and TRBJ1-2; no definite D call. Germline V CDR1 and CDR2: MNHNY, SVGAGI (reference sequence). V was cut by 6 bases and J by 3 bases, with 14 bases left in between. CDR3 size: 14 residues. In nucleotides, the CDR3 is TGTGCCAGCAGCTCAGAGCCCCTAGACTATGGCTACACCTTC. Its translation: CASSSEPLDYGYTF.

This clone was observed a few times. The chain carries TRBV7-9 and TRBJ2-7; tentative D call: TRBD2 (6 bases). CDR1 and CDR2 (germline): SEHNR, FQNEAQ (reference sequence). V was shortened by 7 bases and J by 6 bases, with 16 bases between the two germline ends. The CDR3 is made up of 13 amino acids. The chain's CDR3 is CASTFLAGSEQYF. The CDR3 DNA reads TGTGCCAGCACCTTTTTGGCGGGATCCGAGCAGTACTTC. Complete variable domain (other parts from reference TRBV7-9 and TRBJ2-7): DTGVSQNPRHKITKRGQNVTFRCDPISEHNRLYWYRQTLGQGPEFLTYFQNEAQLEKSRLLSDRFSAERPKGSFSTLEIQRTEQGDSAMYLCASTFLAGSEQYFGPGTRLTVT.

The V call is TRBV19, the J call TRBJ2-1; 8 bases are a match to TRBD1. CDR3 length: 14 residues. Unmatched junction bases numbered 2, after V lost 3 bases and J lost 4 bases. CDR1 LNHDA and CDR2 SQIVND come from the germline V gene (reference sequence). CDR3 sequence reads: CASSIQGAYNEQFF. The CDR3 DNA reads TGTGCCAGTAGTATTCAGGGGGCATACAATGAGCAGTTCTTC.

The V call is TRBV5-1, the J call TRBJ1-2; TRBD1 agrees at 10 bases. The CDR3 length is 15 residues. V lost 3 bases to trimming and J lost 4 bases; unmatched junction nucleotides: 6. Germline CDR1 SGHRS, CDR2 YFSETQ. The CDR3 here is CASSSPGQGIYGYTF. DNA for the CDR3: TGCGCCAGCAGCTCGCCGGGACAGGGGATCTATGGCTACACCTTC.

The chain combines TRBV19 with TRBJ1-2; a possible D gene is TRBD1 (5 bases). CDR1 LNHDA and CDR2 SQIVND come from the germline V gene (reference sequence). The CDR3 totals 16 residues. Trimming removed 5 bases at V and 0 bases at J, with 16 bases between. CDR3 in DNA: TGTGCCAGTAGTGGAAGGGGACTCTCAGCTAACTATGGCTACACCTTC. This gives the protein CASSGRGLSANYGYTF.

V gene TRBV6-1 combines with J gene TRBJ1-2, with TRBD1 identical over 7 bases. The CDR3 has 15 amino acids. The V and J ends lost 7 bases and 3 bases, in that order; junction bases with no gene match: 11. Germline loops: CDR1 MNHNS, CDR2 SASEGT. The CDR3 DNA is TGTGCCAGCACGGCCGACAGGGTCTTAGACTATGGCTACACCTTC. Its protein product is CASTADRVLDYGYTF.

The CDR3 spells CASITSVAGAYGYTF. In DNA form, the CDR3 reads TGTGCCAGCATCACTTCTGTCGCAGGGGCCTATGGCTACACCTTC. V usage is TRBV28 and J usage is TRBJ1-2; the D gene is possibly TRBD1 (6 bases). Trimming removed 7 bases from V and 4 bases from J, with 19 bases in between. The CDR3 is made up of 15 amino acids. From germline, CDR1 is MDHEN and CDR2 SYDVKM.

The V gene is TRBV29-1, the J gene TRBJ2-3; D possibly corresponds to TRBD1 (6 bases). V lost 8 bases, J lost 5 bases, and 23 bases lay in between. Germline CDR1 is SQVTM and CDR2 is ANQGSEA. There are 15 residues in the CDR3. The CDR3 DNA reads as TGCAGCTTTAAAGGGTCCTCTGAGGGGGTAGATACGCAGTATTTT. Translating gives CSFKGSSEGVDTQYF.

The V and J genes are TRBV5-4 and TRBJ1-1, with no clear D. Trimming stripped 2 bases from V and 0 bases from J, with 8 bases between. Germline V lookup: CDR1 SGHNT, CDR2 YYREEE (reference sequence). The CDR3 is 14 residues long. As DNA, the CDR3 is TGTGCCAGCAGCTTCTACAGCATGAACACTGAAGCTTTCTTT. Amino acid sequence: CASSFYSMNTEAFF.